The entry below describes one TCR beta chain. Its recognized antigen is unknown. Nothing much larger sits one base from this clone, and base qualities are not available. The record originates from a study of blood T cell repertoires in COVID-19 (TCRdb year 2020). Regarding the research as a whole: Samples covering the acute and convalescent phases of COVID-19 were provided by collaborators in the United States, Italy and Spain. The material from the prospective study consisted of cDNA or gDNA derived from T cells, B-cell-depleted T cells, or PBMCs. The dataset comprised deeply sampled blood TCRbeta repertoires from subjects exposed to, actively infected with, or recovered from COVID-19. The repertoires were released in a freely available public database meant as a resource for research on the immune response to SARS-CoV-2. Samples came from the ongoing ImmuneRACE study (first 160 participants) plus 1,254 subjects from 6 global collaborators. A de-identified subject ID, COVID-19 status, age in years and sex were almost always included in the sample metadata. Where HLA class I and class II types were available, the types were taken from metadata supplied by the sample provider, not from assay-based typing. The paper as a whole reports these results and caveats: The amount of clinical and demographic metadata varied by source and participant and was provided uncurated.

The immunoSEQ Assay, a bias-controlled multiplex PCR, was used to amplify TCRbeta CDR3 regions from genomic DNA. Concerning the study's data processing: The number of nucleated cells in each sample was estimated from the amplification of reference gene primers within the assay. Sequence reads were collapsed and filtered to measure the absolute abundance of every unique TCRbeta CDR3 rearrangement. For each sample, productive Simpson clonality was calculated as the square root of Simpson's diversity index across productive rearrangements. The clones in this table, taken by TCRdb from immuneACCESS, are in-frame only. Not every clone is retained; where verified, under half of the shortfall comes from an unresolved V gene, and the cause of the rest is unknown. V and J calls and clone size are those listed in that table; D and trimming were worked out from the DNA. Present in this sample are roughly 140,000 clones, 80% of which were seen just once. In total, the top ten clones hold 5% of the sample.

Compared with germline, V lacks 8 bases and J lacks 3 bases; bases without a gene match: 13. Its CDR3 holds 15 amino acids, cysteine through phenylalanine. The kept DNA is CDR3 alone, 45 bases in frame from the first base. The germline V gene supplies CDR1 MNHEY and CDR2 SVGAGI. Whole blood was collected in K2EDTA tubes by collaborating institutions according to the institutions' own protocols. For TCRbeta analysis, collaborators shipped samples as frozen whole blood, isolated PBMCs, or DNA extracted from either of those sample types. The specimen sequenced was peripheral blood. The TCR was taken from a woman in her fifties or sixties with acute or convalescent COVID-19. Rearrangement joined TRBV6-5 to TRBJ2-7; 7 central bases correspond to TRBD1. The sequenced DNA is TGTGCCAGCGTATACTCCGGGACAGAGGTCTACGAGCAGTACTTC. It codes for CASVYSGTEVYEQYF.